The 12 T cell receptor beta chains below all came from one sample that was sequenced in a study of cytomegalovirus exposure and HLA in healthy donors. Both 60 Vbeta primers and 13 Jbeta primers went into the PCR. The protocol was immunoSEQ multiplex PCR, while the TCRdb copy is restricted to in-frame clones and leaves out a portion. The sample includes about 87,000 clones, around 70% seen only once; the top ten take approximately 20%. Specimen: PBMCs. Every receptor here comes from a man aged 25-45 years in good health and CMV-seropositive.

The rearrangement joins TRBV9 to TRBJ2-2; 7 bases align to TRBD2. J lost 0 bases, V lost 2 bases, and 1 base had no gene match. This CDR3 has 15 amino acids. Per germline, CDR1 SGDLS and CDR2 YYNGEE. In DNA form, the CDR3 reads TGTGCCAGCAGCGTGAGCGGGGCGAACACCGGGGAGCTGTTTTTT. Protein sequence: CASSVSGANTGELFF.

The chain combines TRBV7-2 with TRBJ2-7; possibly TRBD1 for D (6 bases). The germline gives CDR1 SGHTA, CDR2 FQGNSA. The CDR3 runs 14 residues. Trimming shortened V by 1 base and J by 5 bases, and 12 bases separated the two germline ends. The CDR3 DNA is TGTGCCAGCAGCTTAGAAACGGGACAAAACGAGCAGTACTTC. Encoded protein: CASSLETGQNEQYF.

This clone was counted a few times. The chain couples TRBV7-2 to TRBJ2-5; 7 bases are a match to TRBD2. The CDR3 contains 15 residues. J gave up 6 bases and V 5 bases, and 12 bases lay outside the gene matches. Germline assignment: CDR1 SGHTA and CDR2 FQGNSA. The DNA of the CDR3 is TGTGCCAGCAGCCCGACCGGGACTACCAGGCAGACCCAGTACTTC. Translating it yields CASSPTGTTRQTQYF. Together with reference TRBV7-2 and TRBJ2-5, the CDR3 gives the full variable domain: GAGVSQSPSNKVTEKGKDVELRCDPISGHTALYWYRQSLGQGLEFLIYFQGNSAPDKSGLPSDRFSAERTGGSVSTLTIQRTQQEDSAVYLCASSPTGTTRQTQYFGPGTRLLVL.

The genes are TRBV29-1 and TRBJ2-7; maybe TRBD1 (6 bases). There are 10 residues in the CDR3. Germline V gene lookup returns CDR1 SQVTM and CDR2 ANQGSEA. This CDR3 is CRELRGEQYF. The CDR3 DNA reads TGCAGGGAACTCAGGGGCGAGCAGTACTTC.

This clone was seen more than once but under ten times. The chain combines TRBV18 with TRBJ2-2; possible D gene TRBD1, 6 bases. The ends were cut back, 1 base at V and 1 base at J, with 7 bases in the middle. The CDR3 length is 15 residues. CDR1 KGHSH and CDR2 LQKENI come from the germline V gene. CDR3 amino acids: CASSPQGQNTGELFF. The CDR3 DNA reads TGTGCCAGCTCACCACAGGGACAGAACACCGGGGAGCTGTTTTTT.

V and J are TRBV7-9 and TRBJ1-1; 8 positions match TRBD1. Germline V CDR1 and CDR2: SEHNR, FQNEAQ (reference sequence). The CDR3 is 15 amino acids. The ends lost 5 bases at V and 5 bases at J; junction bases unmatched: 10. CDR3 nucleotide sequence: TGTGCCAGCAGCCTAGGGACAGGTCTCGGAACTGAAGCTTTCTTT. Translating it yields CASSLGTGLGTEAFF.

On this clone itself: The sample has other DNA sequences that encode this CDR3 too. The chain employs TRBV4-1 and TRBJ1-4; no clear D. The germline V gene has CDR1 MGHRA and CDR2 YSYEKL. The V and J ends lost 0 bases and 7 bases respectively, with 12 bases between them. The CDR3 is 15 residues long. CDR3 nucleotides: TGCGCCAGCAGCCAAGAGAGGGCGGTCGGTGAAAAACTGTTTTTT. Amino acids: CASSQERAVGEKLFF.

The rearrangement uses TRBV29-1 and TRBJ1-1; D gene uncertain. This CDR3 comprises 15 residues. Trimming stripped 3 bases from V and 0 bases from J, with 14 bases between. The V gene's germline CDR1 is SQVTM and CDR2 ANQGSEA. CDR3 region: CSVEQNRNLNTEAFF. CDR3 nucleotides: TGCAGCGTTGAGCAGAACAGAAACTTGAACACTGAAGCTTTCTTT.

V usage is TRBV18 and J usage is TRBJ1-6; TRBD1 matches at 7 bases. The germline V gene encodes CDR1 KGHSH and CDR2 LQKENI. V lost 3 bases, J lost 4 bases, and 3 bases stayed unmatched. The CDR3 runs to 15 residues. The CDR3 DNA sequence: TGTGCCAGCTCACCGGGACAGCAGTATAATTCACCCCTCCACTTT. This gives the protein CASSPGQQYNSPLHF.

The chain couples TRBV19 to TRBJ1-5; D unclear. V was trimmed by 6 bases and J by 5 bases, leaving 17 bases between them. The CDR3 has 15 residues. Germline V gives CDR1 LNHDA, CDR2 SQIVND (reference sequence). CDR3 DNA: TGTGCCAGTAGCATTATCGGCAGGTTGGATCAGCCCCAGCATTTT. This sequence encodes CASSIIGRLDQPQHF.

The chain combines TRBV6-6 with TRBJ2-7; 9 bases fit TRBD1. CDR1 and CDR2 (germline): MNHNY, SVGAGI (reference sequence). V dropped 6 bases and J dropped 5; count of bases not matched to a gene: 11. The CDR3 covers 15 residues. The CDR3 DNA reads TGTGCCAGCAGCACCGTCCGGGACAGGGCTGACGAGCAGTACTTC. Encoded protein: CASSTVRDRADEQYF.

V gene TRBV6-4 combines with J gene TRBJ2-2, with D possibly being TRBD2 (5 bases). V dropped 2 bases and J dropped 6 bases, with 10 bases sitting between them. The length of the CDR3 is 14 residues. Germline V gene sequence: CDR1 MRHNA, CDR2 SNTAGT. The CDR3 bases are TGTGCCAGCAGTGACAGAGGGCCGGCCGGGGAGCTGTTTTTT. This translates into CASSDRGPAGELFF.